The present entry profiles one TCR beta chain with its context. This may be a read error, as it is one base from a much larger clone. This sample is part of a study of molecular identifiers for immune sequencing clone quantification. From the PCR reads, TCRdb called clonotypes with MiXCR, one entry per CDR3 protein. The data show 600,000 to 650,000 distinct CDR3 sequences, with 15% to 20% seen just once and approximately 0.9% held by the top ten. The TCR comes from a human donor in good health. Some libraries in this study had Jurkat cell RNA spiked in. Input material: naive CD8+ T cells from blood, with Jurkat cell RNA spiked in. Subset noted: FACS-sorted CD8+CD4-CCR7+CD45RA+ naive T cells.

CDR3 sequence reads: CASSQDARGEVQQETQYF. For the CDR3, the DNA is TGCGCCAGCAGCCAAGATGCGCGGGGGGAGGTCCAACAAGAGACCCAGTACTTC. J is TRBJ2-5 and V is TRBV4-3, with TRBD2 matching over 8 bases. Unmatched junction bases numbered 11, after V lost 0 bases and J lost 2 bases. Per germline, CDR1 LGHNA and CDR2 YSLEER. CDR3 size: 18 residues.